Shown below are 21 T cell receptor beta chains from a single sample sequenced in a study of T cell changes during pregnancy in multiple sclerosis. Repertoires were generated with immunoSEQ multiplex PCR, while TCRdb's copy carries only in-frame clones and drops some. The repertoire has 74,000 or so clones, around 90% of them found once; the top ten carry around 0.2%. Sequencing was performed on CD4+ T cells from peripheral blood mononuclear cells, taken before pregnancy. The receptors were gathered from a female donor with multiple sclerosis, enrolled in a pregnancy study.

The V and J genes are TRBV19 and TRBJ1-1; 7 nucleotides line up with TRBD1. Per germline, CDR1 LNHDA and CDR2 SQIVND (reference sequence). J was trimmed by 5 bases and V by 3 bases; bases with no gene match: 9. The CDR3 is made up of 15 amino acids. CDR3 nucleotides: TGTGCCAGTAGTATTAATGAGGGGGCGAGGACTGAAGCTTTCTTT. It yields the protein CASSINEGARTEAFF. Supplemented by reference TRBV19 and TRBJ1-1, the full variable domain reads DGGITQSPKYLFRKEGQNVTLSCEQNLNHDAMYWYRQDPGQGLRLIYYSQIVNDFQKGDIAEGYSVSREKKESFPLTVTSAQKNPTAFYLCASSINEGARTEAFFGQGTRLTVV.

V gene TRBV4-1 combines with J gene TRBJ2-2; D possibly corresponds to TRBD2 (5 bases). Trimming stripped 5 bases from V and 2 bases from J, with 18 bases between. The CDR3 runs to 17 residues. Looked up from germline, CDR1 is MGHRA and CDR2 is YSYEKL. DNA for the CDR3: TGCGCCAGCAGCACCCCACCTAGAGGGCCAAACACCGGGGAGCTGTTTTTT. Its protein product is CASSTPPRGPNTGELFF.

The rearrangement links TRBV5-5 to TRBJ1-2, with D possibly being TRBD1 (6 bases). The germline V gene has CDR1 SGHKS and CDR2 YYEKEE (reference sequence). The ends were cut back, 4 bases at V and 3 bases at J, with 16 bases in the middle. The CDR3 totals 15 residues. The DNA for the CDR3 is TGTGCCAGCAGCCCGACCAGGGGCGCGGACTATGGCTACACCTTC. Encoded protein: CASSPTRGADYGYTF.

The genes are TRBV9 and TRBJ2-5; 10 bases agree with TRBD2. This CDR3 is built from 17 residues. The germline V gene has CDR1 SGDLS and CDR2 YYNGEE. V was clipped by 0 bases and J by 5 bases; unmatched bases: 10. For the CDR3, the DNA is TGTGCCAGCAGCGTAGACCCCCTAGCGGGGGTGCGGGAGACCCAGTACTTC. Translated, it gives CASSVDPLAGVRETQYF.

The chain couples TRBV5-1 to TRBJ1-1; D is possibly TRBD1 (6 bases). V lost 4 bases to trimming and J lost 2 bases, with 15 bases between them. Looked up from germline, CDR1 is SGHRS and CDR2 is YFSETQ. The CDR3 consists of 15 residues. DNA of the CDR3: TGCGCCAGCAGCCCATTATTACAGGGTAACACTGAAGCTTTCTTT. Its protein is CASSPLLQGNTEAFF. The full variable domain, rest sourced from reference TRBV5-1 and TRBJ1-1, is KAGVTQTPRYLIKTRGQQVTLSCSPISGHRSVSWYQQTPGQGLQFLFEYFSETQRNKGNFPGRFSGRQFSNSRSEMNVSTLELGDSALYLCASSPLLQGNTEAFFGQGTRLTVV.

The genes are TRBV6-5 and TRBJ2-3; 8 nucleotides line up with TRBD1. CDR1 MNHEY and CDR2 SVGAGI come from the germline V gene. The CDR3 is made up of 15 amino acids. Germline trimming cut 5 bases from V and 4 bases from J; bases unmatched to any gene: 8. CDR3 DNA: TGTGCCAGCAGTCCGGACAGGGTCAGGTCAGATACGCAGTATTTT. Amino acid sequence: CASSPDRVRSDTQYF.

The rearrangement links TRBV5-1 to TRBJ2-2, with D possibly TRBD1 on 5 matching bases. Germline V lookup: CDR1 SGHRS, CDR2 YFSETQ. V was trimmed by 0 bases and J by 3 bases, leaving 12 bases between them. The CDR3 has 16 residues. This CDR3 reads CASSLEGAIDTGELFF. The CDR3 coding sequence is TGCGCCAGCAGCTTGGAAGGGGCCATTGACACCGGGGAGCTGTTTTTT.

The chain employs TRBV5-1 and TRBJ2-5; unclear D gene. V lost 5 bases and J 5 bases, leaving 10 bases between the germline ends. From germline, CDR1 is SGHRS and CDR2 YFSETQ. CDR3 length: 12 residues. In DNA, the CDR3 is TGCGCCAGCAGTCGCGACGGGGAGACCCAGTACTTC. It is translated as CASSRDGETQYF. The full variable domain, rest sourced from reference TRBV5-1 and TRBJ2-5, is KAGVTQTPRYLIKTRGQQVTLSCSPISGHRSVSWYQQTPGQGLQFLFEYFSETQRNKGNFPGRFSGRQFSNSRSEMNVSTLELGDSALYLCASSRDGETQYFGPGTRLLVL.

J is TRBJ2-7 and V is TRBV7-9; a possible D gene is TRBD2 (6 bases). V dropped 2 bases and J dropped 2 bases, with 10 bases sitting between them. The germline CDR1 and CDR2 sequences are SEHNR and FQNEAQ (reference sequence). This CDR3 spans 14 amino acids. The DNA of the CDR3 is TGTGCCAGCAGCTTACCCCGGGAGCCCTACGAGCAGTACTTC. The encoded protein is CASSLPREPYEQYF.

The genes are TRBV25-1 and TRBJ2-2; 10 nucleotides line up with TRBD1. The CDR3 is made up of 15 amino acids. Germline values: CDR1 MGHDK, CDR2 SYGVNS. J gave up 2 bases and V 3 bases, and 0 bases lay outside the gene matches. CDR3 DNA sequence: TGTGCCAGCAGTGAGACAGGGGGCAACACCGGGGAGCTGTTTTTT. This sequence encodes CASSETGGNTGELFF.

This clone came up once. The chain joins TRBV30 to TRBJ2-2; 10 bases are shared with TRBD1. This CDR3 comprises 14 residues. Per the germline V gene, CDR1 is GTSNPN and CDR2 is SVGIG (reference sequence). The V and J ends lost 8 bases and 2 bases, in that order; junction bases with no gene match: 5. The CDR3 loop is CARDRGTNTGELFF. The CDR3 region has the DNA TGTGCCCGGGACAGGGGAACTAACACCGGGGAGCTGTTTTTT. The entire variable domain, with the rest obtained from reference TRBV30 and TRBJ2-2, is as follows: SQTIHQWPATLVQPVGSPLSLECTVEGTSNPNLYWYRQAAGRGLQLLFYSVGIGQISSEVPQNLSASRPQDRQFILSSKKLLLSDSGFYLCARDRGTNTGELFFGEGSRLTVL.

J is TRBJ1-2 and V is TRBV28; perhaps TRBD1 as D (5 bases). The V gene's germline CDR1 is MDHEN and CDR2 SYDVKM. There are 15 residues in the CDR3. Trimming pared 3 bases from V and 2 bases from J, leaving 13 bases between. The CDR3 region is CASSFPRGDNYGYTF. Here the CDR3 DNA reads TGTGCCAGCAGTTTTCCCCGGGGGGACAACTATGGCTACACCTTC.

CDR3 sequence (DNA): TGCGCCAGCAGCTGGACCGGGACAACCCTGGGCAATGAGCAGTTCTTC. It encodes CASSWTGTTLGNEQFF. The rearrangement links TRBV5-1 to TRBJ2-1, with D possibly matching TRBD1 (6 bases). The CDR3 spans 16 residues. V gave up 3 bases and J gave up 6 bases, with 19 bases separating them. The germline V gene has CDR1 SGHRS and CDR2 YFSETQ.

The chain employs TRBV5-1 and TRBJ1-1, with D possibly being TRBD1 (6 bases). V lost 0 bases, J lost 0 bases, and 18 bases lay in between. The CDR3 is made up of 18 amino acids. Germline V gene lookup returns CDR1 SGHRS and CDR2 YFSETQ. Written as DNA, the CDR3 is TGCGCCAGCAGCTTGGATATAAGGGCAGGGGCTCTGAACACTGAAGCTTTCTTT. This gives the protein CASSLDIRAGALNTEAFF.

This chain connects TRBV7-3 to TRBJ2-2; the D gene is possibly TRBD2 (6 bases). Trimming cost V 5 bases and J 4 bases, with 17 bases left between them. From germline, CDR1 is SGHTA and CDR2 FQGTGA. The CDR3 has 16 amino acids. The CDR3 sequence is CASSPLGGRVTGELFF. The CDR3 bases are TGTGCCAGCAGCCCCCTGGGAGGACGCGTCACCGGGGAGCTGTTTTTT.

The chain combines TRBV14 with TRBJ2-3; weak D call: TRBD2 (6 bases). The CDR3 runs to 15 residues. Trimming left V 0 bases short and J 4 bases short, with 11 bases between. Germline V lookup: CDR1 SGHDN, CDR2 FVKESK. This CDR3 is CASSQDRGFSDTQYF. The DNA for the CDR3 is TGTGCCAGCAGCCAAGATCGGGGGTTTTCAGATACGCAGTATTTT.

This chain links TRBV9 with TRBJ1-4; maybe TRBD1 (6 bases). Looked up from germline, CDR1 is SGDLS and CDR2 is YYNGEE. The V gene lost 0 bases and the J gene lost 4 bases, with 13 bases spanning the gap. CDR3 length: 16 amino acids. This CDR3 reads CASSVDNRVGNEKLFF. DNA for the CDR3: TGTGCCAGCAGCGTAGACAACAGGGTTGGTAATGAAAAACTGTTTTTT.

V is TRBV29-1 and J is TRBJ1-1; D is ambiguous. Germline V CDR1 and CDR2: SQVTM, ANQGSEA. Trimming left V 6 bases short and J 7 bases short, with 9 bases between. The CDR3 sequence is 10 residues long. In DNA, the CDR3 is TGCAGCGTCGGCGAGGGTGAAGCTTTCTTT. It encodes CSVGEGEAFF.

This clone showed up just once. CDR3 protein: CASSPLAGGADTQYF. CDR3 bases: TGTGCCAGTAGTCCCCTAGCGGGAGGAGCAGATACGCAGTATTTT. The chain links TRBV19 to TRBJ2-3; 11 bases line up with TRBD2. The CDR3 consists of 15 residues. V lost 5 bases, J lost 4 bases, and 5 bases stayed unmatched. Per the germline V gene, CDR1 is LNHDA and CDR2 is SQIVND (reference sequence).

The chain links TRBV27 to TRBJ2-2; perhaps TRBD1 as D (6 bases). Germline CDR1 and CDR2: MNHEY and SMNVEV (reference sequence). CDR3 size: 13 residues. The V and J ends lost 6 bases and 5 bases respectively, with 10 bases between them. CDR3 region: CASRHRVTGELFF. The CDR3 coding sequence is TGTGCCAGCAGACACAGGGTTACCGGGGAGCTGTTTTTT.

A single count supports this clone. This sequence joins TRBV5-4 and TRBJ1-1, with TRBD1 matching 8 bases. Germline V gene sequence: CDR1 SGHNT, CDR2 YYREEE (reference sequence). V gave up 5 bases and J gave up 3 bases; unmatched junction bases: 6. The CDR3 totals 14 residues. The CDR3 loop reads CASSFTGGDTEAFF. The CDR3 region has the DNA TGTGCCAGCAGTTTTACAGGGGGGGACACTGAAGCTTTCTTT.